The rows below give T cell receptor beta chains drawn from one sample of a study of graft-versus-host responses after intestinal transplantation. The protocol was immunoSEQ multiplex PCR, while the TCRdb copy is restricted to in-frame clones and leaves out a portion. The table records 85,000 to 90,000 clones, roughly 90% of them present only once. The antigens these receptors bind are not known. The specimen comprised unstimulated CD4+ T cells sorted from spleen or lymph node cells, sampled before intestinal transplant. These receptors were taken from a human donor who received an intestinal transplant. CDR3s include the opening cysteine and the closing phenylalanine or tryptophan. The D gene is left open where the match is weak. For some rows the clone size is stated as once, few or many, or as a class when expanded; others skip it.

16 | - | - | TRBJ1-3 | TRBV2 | CASSLAAELSGNTIYF | TGTGCCAGCAGTCTGGCGGCAGAACTCTCTGGAAACACCATATATTTT
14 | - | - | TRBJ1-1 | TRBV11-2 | CASSLGLPGTEAFF | TGTGCCAGCAGCTTAGGTCTCCCAGGGACTGAAGCTTTCTTT
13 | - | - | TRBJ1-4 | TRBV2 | CASSDEDRTKLFF | TGTGCCAGCAGTGATGAGGACAGAACCAAACTGTTTTTT
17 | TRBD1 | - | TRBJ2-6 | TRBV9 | CASSPGTGGSGANVLTF | TGTGCCAGCAGCCCCGGGACAGGGGGCTCTGGGGCCAACGTCCTGACTTTC
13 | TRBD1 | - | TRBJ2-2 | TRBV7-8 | CASNPQGDGELFF | TGTGCCAGCAACCCGCAGGGGGACGGGGAGCTGTTTTTT
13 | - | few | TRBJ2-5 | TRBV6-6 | CASSFGFKETQYF | TGTGCCAGCAGTTTCGGGTTTAAAGAGACCCAGTACTTC
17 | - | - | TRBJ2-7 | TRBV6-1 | CASSEVGGNRVTYEQYF | TGTGCCAGCAGTGAAGTAGGTGGAAACAGGGTGACCTACGAGCAGTACTTC
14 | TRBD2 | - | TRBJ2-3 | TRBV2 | CASSSGGAGDTQYF | TGTGCCAGCAGTAGCGGGGGGGCGGGAGATACGCAGTATTTT
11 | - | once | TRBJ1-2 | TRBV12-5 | CASGLVRGCTF | TGTGCTAGTGGTTTGGTCCGGGGGTGCACCTTC
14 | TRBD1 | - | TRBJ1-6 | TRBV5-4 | CASSFGDRGSPLHF | TGTGCCAGCAGCTTTGGGGACAGAGGATCACCCCTCCACTTT
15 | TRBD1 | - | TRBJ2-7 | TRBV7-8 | CASSSTRDRESEQYF | TGTGCCAGCAGCTCAACCCGGGACAGGGAGAGCGAGCAGTACTTC
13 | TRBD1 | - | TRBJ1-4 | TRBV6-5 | CASRDRGHEKLFF | TGTGCCTCCCGGGACAGGGGTCACGAAAAACTGTTTTTT
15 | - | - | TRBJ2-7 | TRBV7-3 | CASSRTPGPSYEQYF | TGTGCCAGCAGCCGAACCCCGGGTCCCTCCTACGAGCAGTACTTC
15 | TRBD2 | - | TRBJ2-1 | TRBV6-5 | CASSLLAVNYNEQFF | TGTGCCAGCAGTTTACTAGCGGTGAACTACAATGAGCAGTTCTTC
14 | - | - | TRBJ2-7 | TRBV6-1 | CASSEQVGQREQYF | TGTGCCAGCAGTGAGCAGGTGGGCCAAAGGGAGCAGTACTTC
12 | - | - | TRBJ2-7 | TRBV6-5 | CASSGAAYEQYF | TGTGCCAGCAGTGGGGCCGCCTACGAGCAGTACTTC
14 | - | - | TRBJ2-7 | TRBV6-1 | CASSRQAVMYEQYF | TGTGCCAGCAGCAGACAGGCGGTGATGTACGAGCAGTACTTC
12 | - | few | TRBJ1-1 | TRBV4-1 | CASSSRGAEAFF | TGCGCCAGCAGCTCCAGGGGCGCTGAAGCTTTCTTT
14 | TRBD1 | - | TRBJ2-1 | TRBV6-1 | CASRGQGQNNEQFF | TGTGCCAGCAGAGGACAGGGTCAGAACAATGAGCAGTTCTTC
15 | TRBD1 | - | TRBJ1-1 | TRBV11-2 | CASSWVQGARTEAFF | TGTGCCAGCAGTTGGGTACAGGGGGCGAGAACTGAAGCTTTCTTT
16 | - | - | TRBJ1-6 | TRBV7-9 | CASSYEGGRANSPLHF | TGTGCCAGCAGCTACGAGGGCGGGAGGGCGAATTCACCCCTCCACTTT
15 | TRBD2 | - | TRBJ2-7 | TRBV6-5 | CASSPGEGVTYEQYF | TGTGCCAGCAGTCCCGGGGAGGGCGTTACCTACGAGCAGTACTTC
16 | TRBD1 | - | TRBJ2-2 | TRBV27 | CASSLWGQGTTGELFF | TGTGCCAGCAGTTTATGGGGACAGGGGACCACCGGGGAGCTGTTTTTT
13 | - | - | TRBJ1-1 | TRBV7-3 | CASSLTGGTEAFF | TGTGCCAGCAGCTTAACCGGGGGGACTGAAGCTTTCTTT
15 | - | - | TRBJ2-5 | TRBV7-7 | CASSRRVADQETQYF | TGTGCTAGCAGCCGGCGCGTGGCGGACCAAGAGACCCAGTACTTC
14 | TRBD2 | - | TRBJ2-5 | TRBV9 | CASSVSGGQETQYF | TGTGCCAGCAGCGTATCGGGGGGACAAGAGACCCAGTACTTC
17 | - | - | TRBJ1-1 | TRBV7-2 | CASSLVSQGIFNTEAFF | TGTGCCAGCAGCTTAGTTTCCCAGGGCATTTTTAACACTGAAGCTTTCTTT
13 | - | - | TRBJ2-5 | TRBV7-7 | CASSYYPQETQYF | TGTGCTAGCAGCTACTACCCCCAAGAGACCCAGTACTTC
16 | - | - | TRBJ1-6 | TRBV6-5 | CASSSLGSSYNSPLHF | TGTGCCAGCAGTTCCCTGGGGAGCTCCTATAATTCACCCCTCCACTTT
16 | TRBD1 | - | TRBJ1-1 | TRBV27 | CASSSPSRDRDTEAFF | TGTGCCAGCAGTTCCCCATCCCGGGACAGGGACACTGAAGCTTTCTTT
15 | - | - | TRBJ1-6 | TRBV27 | CASSFRSSYNSPLHF | TGTGCCAGCAGCTTCCGTAGCTCCTATAATTCACCCCTCCACTTT
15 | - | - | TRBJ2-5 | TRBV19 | CASSVEGGTQETQYF | TGTGCCAGTAGTGTTGAGGGGGGGACCCAAGAGACCCAGTACTTC
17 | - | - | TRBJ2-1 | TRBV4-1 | CASSQASPGGGYNEQFF | TGCGCCAGCAGCCAAGCCTCTCCGGGGGGCGGGTACAATGAGCAGTTCTTC
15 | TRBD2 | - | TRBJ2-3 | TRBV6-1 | CASSTPGLAADTQYF | TGTGCCAGCAGTACACCGGGACTAGCTGCAGATACGCAGTATTTT
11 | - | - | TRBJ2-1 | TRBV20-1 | CSARVNNEQFF | TGCAGTGCTAGAGTTAACAATGAGCAGTTCTTC
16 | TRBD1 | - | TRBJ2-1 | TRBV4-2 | CASRLQTGVVGNEQFF | TGTGCCAGCCGACTTCAAACAGGGGTCGTTGGCAATGAGCAGTTCTTC
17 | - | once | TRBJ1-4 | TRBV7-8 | CASSSTEPGQANEKLFF | TGTGCCAGCAGCTCCACCGAACCAGGGCAGGCTAATGAAAAACTGTTTTTT
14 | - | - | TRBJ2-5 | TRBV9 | CASSEGNRDWTQYF | TGTGCCAGCAGCGAGGGGAACAGGGATTGGACCCAGTACTTC
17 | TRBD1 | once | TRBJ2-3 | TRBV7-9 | CASSPGTGVWGTDTQYF | TGTGCCAGCAGTCCCGGGACAGGGGTGTGGGGCACAGATACGCAGTATTTT
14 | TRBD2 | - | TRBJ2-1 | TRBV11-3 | CASSPGLVGSEQFF | TGTGCCAGCAGCCCGGGACTAGTGGGGAGTGAGCAGTTCTTC
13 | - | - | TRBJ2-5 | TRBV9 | CASSVDTQGTQYF | TGTGCCAGCAGCGTAGACACCCAGGGGACCCAGTACTTC